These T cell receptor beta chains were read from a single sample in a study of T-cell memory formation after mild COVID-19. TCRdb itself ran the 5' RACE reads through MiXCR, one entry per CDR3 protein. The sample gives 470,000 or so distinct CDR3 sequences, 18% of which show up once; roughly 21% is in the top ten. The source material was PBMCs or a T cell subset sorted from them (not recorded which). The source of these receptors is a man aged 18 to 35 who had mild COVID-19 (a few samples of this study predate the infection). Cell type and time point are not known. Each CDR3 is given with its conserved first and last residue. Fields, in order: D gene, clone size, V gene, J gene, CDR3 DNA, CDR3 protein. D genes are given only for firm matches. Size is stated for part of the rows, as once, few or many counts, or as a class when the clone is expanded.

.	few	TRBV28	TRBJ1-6	TGTGCCAGCAGTTTAACCGGTTCACCCCTCCACTTT	CASSLTGSPLHF
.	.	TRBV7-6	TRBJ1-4	TGTGCCAGCAGCTTTCGCGGAGCTGAGGGTGAAAAACTGTTTTTT	CASSFRGAEGEKLFF
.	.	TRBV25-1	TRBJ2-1	TGTGCCAGTCGACGGACGGCCGAAGGAGAGCAGTTCTTC	CASRRTAEGEQFF
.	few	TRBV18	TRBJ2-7	TGTGCCAGCTCACGCGGGACCGGCGGGGAGCAGTACTTC	CASSRGTGGEQYF
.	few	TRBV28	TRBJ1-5	TGTGCCGCAGGAGGGGGGGGGCGGCAGCCCCAGCATTTT	CAAGGGGRQPQHF
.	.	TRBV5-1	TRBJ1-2	TGCGCCAGCAGCTCGAAAGTGGACAGAGCCTATGGCTACACCTTC	CASSSKVDRAYGYTF
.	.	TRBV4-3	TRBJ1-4	TGCGCCAGCAGCCAAGAAGCAGCAGTTCCGGGGGAAAAACTGTTTTTT	CASSQEAAVPGEKLFF
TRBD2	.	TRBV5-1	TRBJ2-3	TGCGCCAGCAGCACCGGACTAGCGGGGGGATCAGATACGCAGTATTTT	CASSTGLAGGSDTQYF
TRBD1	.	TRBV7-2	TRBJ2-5	TGTGCCAGCAGCTTAGCTCCGGGACAGGGGGGTGAGACCCAGTACTTC	CASSLAPGQGGETQYF
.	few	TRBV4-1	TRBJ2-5	TGCGCCAGCAGCCAAGATAATCTAGGTTATCGGGAGACCCAGTACTTC	CASSQDNLGYRETQYF
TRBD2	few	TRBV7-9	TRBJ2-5	TGTGCCAGCGATCAAGCGGGGGCCCTGGGGACCCAGTACTTC	CASDQAGALGTQYF
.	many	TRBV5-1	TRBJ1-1	TGCGCCAGCAGCCAGACAGGCGACACTGAAGCTTTCTTT	CASSQTGDTEAFF
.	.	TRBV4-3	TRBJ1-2	TGCGCCAGCAGCCGCGCTCAAGACGGATTGTCCGGCTACACCTTC	CASSRAQDGLSGYTF
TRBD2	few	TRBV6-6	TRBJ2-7	TGTGCCAGCACGGTAGCGGGGGGCTGGGAGCAGTACTTC	CASTVAGGWEQYF
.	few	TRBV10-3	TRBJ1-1	TGTGCCATCAGACCCGGACTGAACACTGAAGCTTTCTTT	CAIRPGLNTEAFF
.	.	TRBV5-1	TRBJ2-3	TGCGCCAGCAGCTTGTGGCATCATACTAGCACAGATACGCAGTATTTT	CASSLWHHTSTDTQYF
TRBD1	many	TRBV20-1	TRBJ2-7	TGCAGTGCTAGACCACAGGGGTTGACCTACGAGCAGTACTTC	CSARPQGLTYEQYF
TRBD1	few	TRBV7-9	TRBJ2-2	TGTGCCAGCAGCCCGTCTACGGGACAGGGGGCAGTCGGGGAGCTGTTTTTT	CASSPSTGQGAVGELFF
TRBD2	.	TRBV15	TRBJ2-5	TGTGCCACCAGCCCACAGCGGGGGGGCGAAGAGACCCAGTACTTC	CATSPQRGGEETQYF
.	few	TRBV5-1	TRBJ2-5	TGCGCCAGCAGCTTGGAGGGGATAGAGACCCAGTACTTC	CASSLEGIETQYF
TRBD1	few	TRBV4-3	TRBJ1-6	TGCGCCAGCAGCCAAGATCGGACAGGGTATTATTCACCCCTCCACTTT	CASSQDRTGYYSPLHF
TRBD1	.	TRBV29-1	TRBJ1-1	TGCAGCGTGACAGGGACGAACACTGAAGCTTTCTTT	CSVTGTNTEAFF
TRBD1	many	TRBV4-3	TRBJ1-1	TGCGCCAGCAGCCATCCCGACAGGGACACTGAAGCTTTCTTT	CASSHPDRDTEAFF
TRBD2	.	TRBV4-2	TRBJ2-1	TGTGCCAGCAGCCAAGTCTCCCGGGGGGGTTACAATGAGCAGTTCTTC	CASSQVSRGGYNEQFF
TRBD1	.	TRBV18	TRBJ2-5	TGTGCCAGCTCACCGCAGGGGGTTGAGACCCAGTACTTC	CASSPQGVETQYF
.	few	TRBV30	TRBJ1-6	TGTGCCTGGAGTGTACGTCCTTCAGGGGCTTCACCCCTCCACTTT	CAWSVRPSGASPLHF
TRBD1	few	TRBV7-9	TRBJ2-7	TGTGCCAGCAGCTTAAGTACAGGGGTAGGCTACGAGCAGTACTTC	CASSLSTGVGYEQYF
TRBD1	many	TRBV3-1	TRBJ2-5	TGTGCCAGCAGCCAAACAGGGGACCTCCAAGAGACCCAGTACTTC	CASSQTGDLQETQYF
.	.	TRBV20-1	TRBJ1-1	TGCAGTGCTAGAGAGGGAAACACTGAAGCTTTCTTT	CSAREGNTEAFF
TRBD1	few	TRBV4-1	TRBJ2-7	TGCGCCAGCAGCCAAGCGACAGGGGCGGGGAACGAGCAGTACTTC	CASSQATGAGNEQYF
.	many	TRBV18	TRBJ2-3	TGTGCCAGCTCACCGTCAGGGACAGATACGCAGTATTTT	CASSPSGTDTQYF
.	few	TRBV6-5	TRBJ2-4	TGTGCCAGCAGTTTAAGTCAACTAGCCAAAAACATTCAGTACTTC	CASSLSQLAKNIQYF
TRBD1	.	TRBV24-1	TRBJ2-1	TGTGCCACCAGTGCCGGCGGGACAGGTAGATACAATGAGCAGTTCTTC	CATSAGGTGRYNEQFF
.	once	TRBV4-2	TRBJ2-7	TGTGCCAGCAGCCAAGATAACGGCCGGGCACAGTACTTC	CASSQDNGRAQYF
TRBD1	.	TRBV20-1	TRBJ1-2	TGCAGTGCTGATGGGACAGGCGGCGGTGCCTCCGGATATGGCTACACCTTC	CSADGTGGGASGYGYTF
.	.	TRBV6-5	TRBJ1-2	TGTGCCAGCAGTTCCGGGGGCACACTGAACTATGGCTACACCTTC	CASSSGGTLNYGYTF
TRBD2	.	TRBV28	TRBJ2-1	TGTGCCGGGAGGGCCCCCGGTCATCGTGAGCAGTTCTTC	CAGRAPGHREQFF
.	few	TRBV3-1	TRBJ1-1	TGTGCCAGCAGCCAAGATAGGGCCGGCCGACGAGTTTTCTTT	CASSQDRAGRRVFF
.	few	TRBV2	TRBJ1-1	TGTGCCAGCAGTGGACACACGAACACTGAAGCTTTCTTT	CASSGHTNTEAFF
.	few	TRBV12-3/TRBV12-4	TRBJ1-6	TGTGCCAGCAGTTTAATGTTCTCACCCCTCCACTTT	CASSLMFSPLHF
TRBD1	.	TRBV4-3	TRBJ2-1	TGCGCCAGCAGCCAAAACAGGGGGAATGAGCAGTTCTTC	CASSQNRGNEQFF
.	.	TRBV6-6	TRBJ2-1	TGTGCCACGCAGTATCGGGACGACTACAATGAGCAGTTCTTC	CATQYRDDYNEQFF
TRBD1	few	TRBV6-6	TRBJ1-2	TGTGCCAGCACCCGCACACAGGGGGATTATGGCTACACCTTC	CASTRTQGDYGYTF
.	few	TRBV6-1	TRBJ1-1	TGTGCCATCCGCCGGAACATGAACACTGAAGCTTTCTTT	CAIRRNMNTEAFF
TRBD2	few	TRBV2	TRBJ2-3	TGTGCCAGCAGTTCAAGCGGGGGGGCCCACGGCACAGATACGCAGTATTTT	CASSSSGGAHGTDTQYF
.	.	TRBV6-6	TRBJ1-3	TGTGCCATCGGGGGAAAGGCTGGAAACACCATATATTTT	CAIGGKAGNTIYF
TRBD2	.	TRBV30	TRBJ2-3	TGTGCCTGGAGTGTGATAGCGGGGGACACAGATACGCAGTATTTT	CAWSVIAGDTDTQYF
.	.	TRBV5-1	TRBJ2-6	TGCGCCAGCTCACTCGCTATACAGAGCTCTGGGGCCAACGTCCTGACTTTC	CASSLAIQSSGANVLTF
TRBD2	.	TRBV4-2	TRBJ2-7	TGTGCCAGCAGCCACTTAGCGGGGAACCTCTACGAGCAGTACTTC	CASSHLAGNLYEQYF
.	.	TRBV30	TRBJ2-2	TGTGCTTGGGGGAACACCGGGGAGCTGTTTTTT	CAWGNTGELFF
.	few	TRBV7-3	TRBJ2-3	TGTGCCAGCAGCCGAACCGGGACGCCGGGGGATACGCAGTATTTT	CASSRTGTPGDTQYF
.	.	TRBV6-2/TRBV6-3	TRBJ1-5	TGTGCCAGCGGGGCCAATCAGCCCCAGCATTTT	CASGANQPQHF
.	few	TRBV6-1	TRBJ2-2	TGTGCCACCATCAGGGGTCCCGGGGAGCTGTTTTTT	CATIRGPGELFF